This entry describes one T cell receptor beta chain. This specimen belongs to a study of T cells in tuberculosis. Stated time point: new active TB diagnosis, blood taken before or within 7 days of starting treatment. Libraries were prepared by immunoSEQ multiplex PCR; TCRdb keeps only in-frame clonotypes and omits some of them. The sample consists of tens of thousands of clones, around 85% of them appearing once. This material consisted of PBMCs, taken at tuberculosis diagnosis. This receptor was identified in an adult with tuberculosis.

The CDR3 DNA reads TGTGCCAGCAGCCCAAACCCAGAAACAGGGGCCTACGAGCAGTACTTC. Translation gives CASSPNPETGAYEQYF. This chain connects TRBV11-3 to TRBJ2-7; 7 bases are a match to TRBD1. The junction had 12 bases not matched to a gene; V was cut back by 5 bases and J by 2 bases. This CDR3 comprises 16 residues. The V gene's germline CDR1 is SGHNT and CDR2 YENEEA.